The subject of this entry is one T cell receptor (beta chain). The data originate from a study of technical replicates of blood from several donors. Assay used: immunoSEQ multiplex PCR; TCRdb lists only in-frame clones, some missing. The table records 65,000 to 90,000 clones, 92% of them present only once. The V gene end was trimmed by 5 bases and the J gene end by 4 bases; junction bases not matched to a gene: 7. CDR1 and CDR2 from the germline V gene are SEHNR and FQNEAQ (reference sequence). This CDR3 has 15 amino acids. The TCR was taken from a human donor in good health. V and J are TRBV7-9 and TRBJ2-1, with 8 bases matching TRBD2. The sequencing sample was made of T cells isolated from PBMCs. This CDR3 reads CASSHGRGDYNEQFF. CDR3 DNA: TGTGCCAGCAGCCACGGGAGGGGGGATTACAATGAGCAGTTCTTC.